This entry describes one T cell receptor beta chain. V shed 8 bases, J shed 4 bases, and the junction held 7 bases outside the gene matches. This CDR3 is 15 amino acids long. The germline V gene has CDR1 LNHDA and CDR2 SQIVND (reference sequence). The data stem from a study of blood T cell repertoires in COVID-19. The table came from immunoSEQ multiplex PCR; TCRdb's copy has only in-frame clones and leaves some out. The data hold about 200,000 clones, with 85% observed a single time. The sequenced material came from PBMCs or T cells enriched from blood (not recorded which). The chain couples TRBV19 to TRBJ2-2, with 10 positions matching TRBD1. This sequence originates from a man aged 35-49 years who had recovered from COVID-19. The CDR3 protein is CASSPGQGFTGELFF. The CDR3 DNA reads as TGTGCCAGTTCCCCGGGACAGGGGTTCACCGGGGAGCTGTTTTTT.